The present T cell receptor beta chain was sequenced within a study of identical twins. Details on this clonotype: Its target is not known.

CDR3 length: 16 residues. The germline V and J ends were trimmed by 5 bases and 13 bases, with 27 bases remaining between them. The germline CDR1 and CDR2 sequences are SGHVS and FQNEAQ. Findings and caveats of the study: For monozygotic twins, models underestimated out-of-frame TCR alpha sharing. Within cord blood, abundant beta clonotypes carried fewer insertions, but memory repertoires showed no such trend. Conclusions were drawn cross-sectionally by statistical analysis, without following the same donors.

A universal primer binding site was introduced by template switching. The final cDNA contained unique molecular identifiers. TCRdb analysed the 5' RACE reads with MiXCR anew, one entry per CDR3 protein. The sample contains 230,000 or so distinct CDR3 sequences, about 8.9% of which appear only once. In addition, the sample was reused for a study of yellow fever vaccine responses in identical twins.

The sequenced sample was CD8+ T cells sorted from blood. The receptor comes from a woman under 30 in good health. The chain is built from TRBV7-8 and TRBJ2-1, with D tentatively TRBD1 (7 bases). CDR3 bases: TGTGCCAGCAGCCCGCCCGGGACAGTCCGAGGGGGGCCTCAGTTCTTC. Translated: CASSPPGTVRGGPQFF. Supplemented by reference TRBV7-8 and TRBJ2-1, the full variable domain reads GAGVSQSPRYKVAKRGQDVALRCDPISGHVSLFWYQQALGQGPEFLTYFQNEAQLDKSGLPSDRFFAERPEGSVSTLKIQRTQQEDSAVYLCASSPPGTVRGGPQFFGPGTRLTVL.